This TCR beta chain was identified during a study of identical twins. Study-wide results and caveats: It was cross-sectional statistical analysis, not following the same donors, that the conclusions relied on.

TCRdb recomputed calls from the 5' RACE reads with MiXCR, one row per CDR3 protein. The sample carries approximately 1.8 million distinct CDR3 sequences, less than 35% recorded once. The table lists this clonotype with a few counts. Its target is unknown. Trimming removed 2 bases from V and 2 bases from J; junction bases left unmatched: 6. The CDR3 runs to 16 residues. Germline lookup yields CDR1 SGDLS and CDR2 YYNGEE. This chain connects TRBV9 to TRBJ2-1, with 8 nucleotides matching TRBD2. The clonotype originates from a newborn girl in good health. The sequenced sample consisted of cord blood. The CDR3 reads CASSVEPGLAYNEQFF. Here the CDR3 DNA reads TGTGCCAGCAGCGTCGAACCGGGACTAGCCTACAATGAGCAGTTCTTC.